A selection of T cell receptor beta chains follows, all from one sample in a study of T cells in Graves' hyperthyroidism and ophthalmopathy. TCRdb independently ran MiXCR on the multiplex PCR reads; one entry per CDR3 protein. The repertoire consists of over 400,000 distinct CDR3 sequences, with approximately 22% occurring once and the leading ten covering 45% to 55%. What was sequenced was blood. These receptors all come from a woman aged 70-85 years with Graves' ophthalmopathy. Each CDR3 is given with its conserved first and last residue. A D gene is named only where the DNA matches it firmly.

>TRBD1|TRBV20-1|TRBJ1-2|14
CSARDGTGNYGYTF
>TRBD2|TRBV6-5|TRBJ2-5|15
CASSYQGLGGETQYF
>.|TRBV3-1|TRBJ1-6|12
CASSQFGSPLHF
>.|TRBV3-1|TRBJ2-1|17
CASSQDLNSGSSNEQFF
>TRBD1|TRBV5-1|TRBJ1-2|14
CASSVGQGEYGYTF
>TRBD2|TRBV12-3/TRBV12-4|TRBJ2-1|14
CASSFGTSGNEQFF
>TRBD1|TRBV20-1|TRBJ1-5|15
CSVRQGGGSNQPQHF
>TRBD2|TRBV6-1|TRBJ2-1|14
CASLASGKYNEQFF
>TRBD2|TRBV6-5|TRBJ2-1|14
CASSSGTSGVQEFF
>.|TRBV20-1|TRBJ2-3|12
CSATPGRTTQYF
>TRBD2|TRBV3-1|TRBJ2-1|14
CASRDLAGTNEQFF
>.|TRBV5-4|TRBJ2-2|18
CASSLPPRGTGGPGELFF
>TRBD2|TRBV5-1|TRBJ2-1|20
CASSLGISGLAGQSYNEQFF
>TRBD2|TRBV2|TRBJ2-5|15
CASRYGTSGSETQYF
>.|TRBV12-3/TRBV12-4|TRBJ1-2|14
CASSPPGASGGYTF
>.|TRBV7-2|TRBJ2-2|15
CASSFPQGRGGELFF
>.|TRBV29-1|TRBJ2-3|13
CSVESVAPDTQYF
>TRBD2|TRBV7-3|TRBJ2-3|13
CASSWTSTDTQYF
>.|TRBV20-1|TRBJ2-5|13
CSARDMGPGTQYF
>TRBD1|TRBV19|TRBJ1-2|13
CASSYRDRGGYTF
>TRBD2|TRBV12-3/TRBV12-4|TRBJ2-3|13
CASTLAGVNTQYF
>.|TRBV20-1|TRBJ1-2|15
CSARPEAGPGNGYTF
>.|TRBV7-2|TRBJ1-2|14
CASSLETALYGYTF
>TRBD1|TRBV4-3|TRBJ1-2|16
CASSPPYPTGVYGYTF
>.|TRBV2|TRBJ1-4|12
CASTLTPEKLFF
>.|TRBV18|TRBJ1-4|13
CASSREAGEKLFF